These T cell receptor beta chains were read from a single sample in a study of regulatory T cells in long-lasting Graves disease. TCRdb redid the calling of the multiplex PCR reads with MiXCR, one entry per CDR3 protein. The data show about 340,000 distinct CDR3 sequences, around 19% seen once. Sequenced material: peripheral blood mononuclear cells (PBMCs), taken when the disease was refractory, from a patient treated with antithyroid drugs. The receptors were gathered from a female donor with Graves disease. CDR3s include the opening cysteine and the closing phenylalanine or tryptophan. Fields, in order: clone size, J gene, CDR3 length, V gene, D gene, CDR3 DNA, CDR3 protein. D genes are given only for firm matches. Clone size appears in some rows only: once, few, many, or a class for an expanded clone.

abundance: many; j_gene: TRBJ2-5; len: 13; v_gene: TRBV5-1; d_gene: NA; CDR3nt: TGCGCCAGCAGCTTGGCGGACCAAGAGACCCAGTACTTC; CDR3aa: CASSLADQETQYF
abundance: few; j_gene: TRBJ2-7; len: 14; v_gene: TRBV14; d_gene: NA; CDR3nt: TGTGCCAGCAGCCCCCCGACTAGGGTTCACGAGCAGTACTTC; CDR3aa: CASSPPTRVHEQYF
abundance: NA; j_gene: TRBJ2-1; len: 14; v_gene: TRBV29-1; d_gene: TRBD1; CDR3nt: TGCAGCGTTAAAGACAGGGGTCACTACAATGAGCAGTTCTTC; CDR3aa: CSVKDRGHYNEQFF
abundance: NA; j_gene: TRBJ1-2; len: 14; v_gene: TRBV28; d_gene: TRBD1; CDR3nt: TGTGCCAGCAGACCGGGACAGGGCCCCTATGGCTACACCTTC; CDR3aa: CASRPGQGPYGYTF
abundance: NA; j_gene: TRBJ1-5; len: 13; v_gene: TRBV19; d_gene: NA; CDR3nt: TGTGCCAGTAGCTGGGAGAGTAATCAGCCCCAGCATTTT; CDR3aa: CASSWESNQPQHF
abundance: many; j_gene: TRBJ2-4; len: 12; v_gene: TRBV6-1; d_gene: NA; CDR3nt: TGTGCCAGCAGTCCAGACAGGAACATTCAGTACTTC; CDR3aa: CASSPDRNIQYF
abundance: many; j_gene: TRBJ2-5; len: 16; v_gene: TRBV28; d_gene: TRBD1; CDR3nt: TGTGCCAGCAGTTATCCCAAGGACAGGGGAGGAGAGACCCAGTACTTC; CDR3aa: CASSYPKDRGGETQYF
abundance: NA; j_gene: TRBJ1-6; len: 19; v_gene: TRBV13; d_gene: TRBD1; CDR3nt: TGTGCCAGCAGCAACCGACAGGGTGTAATCAGCTCCTATAATTCACCCCTCCACTTT; CDR3aa: CASSNRQGVISSYNSPLHF
abundance: NA; j_gene: TRBJ2-5; len: 11; v_gene: TRBV20-1; d_gene: NA; CDR3nt: TGCAGTGCTAGTAAGCCAAAGACCCAGTACTTC; CDR3aa: CSASKPKTQYF
abundance: many; j_gene: TRBJ2-7; len: 13; v_gene: TRBV12-3/TRBV12-4; d_gene: NA; CDR3nt: TGTGCCAGCAGGTTGTCGGGGTCCTACGAGCAGTACTTC; CDR3aa: CASRLSGSYEQYF
abundance: NA; j_gene: TRBJ2-3; len: 16; v_gene: TRBV4-3; d_gene: NA; CDR3nt: TGCGCCAGCAGCCAAGATAACTACGCTTCCACAGATACGCAGTATTTT; CDR3aa: CASSQDNYASTDTQYF
abundance: many; j_gene: TRBJ2-7; len: 12; v_gene: TRBV12-3/TRBV12-4; d_gene: NA; CDR3nt: TGTGCCAGCAGCTTTACTGGGGTCGAGCAGTACTTC; CDR3aa: CASSFTGVEQYF
abundance: NA; j_gene: TRBJ1-1; len: 15; v_gene: TRBV6-2/TRBV6-3; d_gene: NA; CDR3nt: TGTGCCAGCAGTTACGCGACAGGTTCGGGCACTGAAGCTTTCTTT; CDR3aa: CASSYATGSGTEAFF
abundance: NA; j_gene: TRBJ2-3; len: 11; v_gene: TRBV2; d_gene: NA; CDR3nt: TGTGCCAGCAAGCTCACAGATACGCAGTATTTT; CDR3aa: CASKLTDTQYF
abundance: few; j_gene: TRBJ1-2; len: 13; v_gene: TRBV5-1; d_gene: NA; CDR3nt: TGCGCCAGCAGCTTGGTACCGTCCAATGGCTACACCTTC; CDR3aa: CASSLVPSNGYTF
abundance: few; j_gene: TRBJ2-7; len: 15; v_gene: TRBV20-1; d_gene: TRBD2; CDR3nt: TGCAGTGCGTCGACGACTAGCGGGGTCTCCTACGAGCAGTACTTC; CDR3aa: CSASTTSGVSYEQYF
abundance: NA; j_gene: TRBJ2-2; len: 17; v_gene: TRBV6-4; d_gene: NA; CDR3nt: TGTGCCAGCAGTTACGGTTCGGGTTCAATTTTTTCCGGGGAGCTGTTTTTT; CDR3aa: CASSYGSGSIFSGELFF
abundance: many; j_gene: TRBJ1-1; len: 15; v_gene: TRBV10-3; d_gene: NA; CDR3nt: TGTGCCATCAGTGAGTCGGGCAGGTCTTTGACTGAAGCTTTCTTT; CDR3aa: CAISESGRSLTEAFF
abundance: many; j_gene: TRBJ2-5; len: 14; v_gene: TRBV11-3; d_gene: NA; CDR3nt: TGTGCCAGCAGCTTAGACAGAACGGGGGAGACCCAGTACTTC; CDR3aa: CASSLDRTGETQYF
abundance: once; j_gene: TRBJ2-5; len: 14; v_gene: TRBV6-2/TRBV6-3; d_gene: TRBD1; CDR3nt: TGTGCCAGCAGAAGCTCAGGGGGCCAAGAGACCCAGTACTTC; CDR3aa: CASRSSGGQETQYF
abundance: many; j_gene: TRBJ2-7; len: 14; v_gene: TRBV28; d_gene: NA; CDR3nt: TGTGCCAGCAGTCCCGGGCCCAGGGCTGACGAGCAGTACTTC; CDR3aa: CASSPGPRADEQYF
abundance: NA; j_gene: TRBJ2-2; len: 14; v_gene: TRBV5-1; d_gene: TRBD2; CDR3nt: TGCGCCAGCAGCTCTAGCGGAGTGGGCGGGGAGCTGTTTTTT; CDR3aa: CASSSSGVGGELFF
abundance: NA; j_gene: TRBJ2-7; len: 13; v_gene: TRBV6-1; d_gene: TRBD2; CDR3nt: TGTGCCAGCAGTCTGCTAGCGGTATACGAGCAGTACTTC; CDR3aa: CASSLLAVYEQYF
abundance: few; j_gene: TRBJ2-1; len: 15; v_gene: TRBV30; d_gene: TRBD2; CDR3nt: TGTGCCTGGACAAAGCGGGGGGACTCTCACAATGAGCAGTTCTTC; CDR3aa: CAWTKRGDSHNEQFF
abundance: NA; j_gene: TRBJ1-1; len: 13; v_gene: TRBV5-1; d_gene: NA; CDR3nt: TGCGCCAGCAGCTTGAGTTGGACTTCGGGAGCTTTCTTT; CDR3aa: CASSLSWTSGAFF
abundance: NA; j_gene: TRBJ2-5; len: 13; v_gene: TRBV29-1; d_gene: NA; CDR3nt: TGCAGCGTTGAGAGACAGCGGCGAGAGACCCAGTACTTC; CDR3aa: CSVERQRRETQYF
abundance: once; j_gene: TRBJ2-5; len: 14; v_gene: TRBV19; d_gene: NA; CDR3nt: TGTGCCAGTAGTCCTCGTCTTACTCAAGAGGCCCAGTACTTC; CDR3aa: CASSPRLTQEAQYF
abundance: many; j_gene: TRBJ2-7; len: 11; v_gene: TRBV2; d_gene: NA; CDR3nt: TGTGCCAGCAGAGTCGGAGACGAGCAGTACTTC; CDR3aa: CASRVGDEQYF
abundance: many; j_gene: TRBJ2-7; len: 14; v_gene: TRBV7-2; d_gene: NA; CDR3nt: TGTGCCAGCAGCCCACGGTGGGGCTCCTACGAGCAGTACTTC; CDR3aa: CASSPRWGSYEQYF
abundance: many; j_gene: TRBJ1-2; len: 14; v_gene: TRBV2; d_gene: NA; CDR3nt: TGTGCCAGCAGGGCCGGGCCCCTTAAAGGGGGCTACACCTTC; CDR3aa: CASRAGPLKGGYTF
abundance: few; j_gene: TRBJ1-3; len: 16; v_gene: TRBV12-3/TRBV12-4; d_gene: NA; CDR3nt: TGTGCCAGCAGTTTCTCCCGGGCTTACTCTGGAAACACCATATATTTT; CDR3aa: CASSFSRAYSGNTIYF
abundance: NA; j_gene: TRBJ1-2; len: 14; v_gene: TRBV27; d_gene: NA; CDR3nt: TGTGCCAGCAAACCACGAAGGGACACCTATGGCTACACCTTC; CDR3aa: CASKPRRDTYGYTF